This T cell receptor (beta chain) was identified during a study of T cells in Graves' hyperthyroidism and ophthalmopathy. Across the study: Peripheral blood samples were taken at initial diagnosis, prior to any treatment.

V was cut by 3 bases and J by 0 bases, with 13 bases left in between. CDR3 size: 16 residues. This clonotype was counted at least ten times. The antigen is undetermined. It was RNA transcripts that yielded the amplified TCR beta CDR3 regions. During a first-round RT-PCR of the TCR CDR3, the HTBI primer set was used. TCRdb independently ran MiXCR on the multiplex PCR reads; one entry per CDR3 protein. The data hold under 650,000 distinct CDR3 sequences, with 15% to 20% observed a single time. Hyperthyroidism in the patients, aged 18 to 65, was newly diagnosed and under 2 months in duration. Each 10 ml fresh peripheral blood draw supplied the PBMCs. Whole-study results and caveats: Among thyroid clonotypes expanded above 0.001, most also appeared in blood.

The specimen sequenced was blood. The rearrangement joins TRBV12-3 or TRBV12-4 to TRBJ2-3, with a tentative D call TRBD2 (5 bases). The origin of this receptor is a woman aged 30 to 39 with Graves' hyperthyroidism. The CDR3 region has the DNA TGTGCCAGCAGTTTTTCGGGTACGGGAAGCACAGATACGCAGTATTTT. Its protein is CASSFSGTGSTDTQYF.